This TCR beta chain was profiled in a study of blood T cell repertoires in COVID-19. Data came from immunoSEQ multiplex PCR; TCRdb stores just in-frame clones and leaves some out. The repertoire consists of 150,000 to 200,000 clones, with around nine tenths occurring once and the leading ten covering around 0.6%. The source material was peripheral blood. This TCR derives from a man aged 60 to 75 with COVID-19, enrolled during active disease.

The CDR3 loop is CASSRPRGASYEQYF. CDR3 sequence (DNA): TGTGCCAGCAGTCGCCCCAGGGGTGCTTCCTACGAGCAGTACTTC. The gene calls are TRBV6-5 and TRBJ2-7, with a weak D call TRBD1 (6 bases). CDR3 size: 15 residues. Trimming stripped 5 bases from V and 1 base from J, with 15 bases between. CDR1 is MNHEY, CDR2 SVGAGI, per germline.